Listed here are 10 T cell receptor beta chains from one sample, sequenced in a study of regulatory T cells in long-lasting Graves disease. Library construction for TCR beta used iRepertoire HTBI primers and Arm-PCR of CDR3 regions. One entry per CDR3 protein, called by TCRdb with MiXCR from the multiplex PCR reads. This sample carries around 420,000 distinct CDR3 sequences, roughly a sixth of them seen once, and the ten largest clones take 22%. Described time point: newly diagnosed GD, antithyroid drugs for less than 3 months. Researchers made the TCR library from RNA that was extracted from PBMCs. The material was peripheral blood mononuclear cells (PBMCs), obtained at new diagnosis, from a patient treated with antithyroid drugs. Receptors were obtained from a female donor with Graves disease.

This clonotype was recorded many times. V is TRBV5-5 and J is TRBJ1-2; D unclear. With 0 bases removed from V and 3 bases from J, the gap between germline ends came to 12 bases. This CDR3 is built from 15 residues. Germline CDR1 and CDR2: SGHKS and YYEKEE (reference sequence). CDR3 region: CASSLGPQVDYGYTF. CDR3 DNA sequence: TGTGCCAGCAGCTTGGGACCGCAAGTAGACTATGGCTACACCTTC.

The sample holds many counts of this clonotype. At one end, the junction sequence differs from germline, possibly due to a read error. The DNA of the CDR3 is TGTGCCAGCAGTCCAGGGGGAGCTAATGAAAAACTGTTTTTT. Its translation is CASSPGGANEKLFF. J is TRBJ1-4 and V is TRBV5-1; 7 bases fit TRBD1. The CDR3 contains 14 residues. The germline CDR1 and CDR2 sequences are SGHRS and YFSETQ.

This clonotype came up many times. The rearrangement links TRBV12-3 or TRBV12-4 to TRBJ1-1, with D perhaps TRBD1 (6 bases). This CDR3 region has 20 residues. V dropped 2 bases and J dropped 1 base, with 26 bases sitting between them. The CDR3 loop is CASSLSARGGLTTPNTEAFF. DNA for the CDR3: TGTGCCAGCAGTTTAAGTGCCAGGGGAGGACTTACTACCCCGAACACTGAAGCTTTCTTT.

This clonotype was counted many times. The J gene is TRBJ2-2, the V gene TRBV6-2 or TRBV6-3; D unresolved. From germline, CDR1 is MNHEY and CDR2 SVGEGT. The CDR3 loop spans 15 amino acids. The V end was cut by 2 bases, the J end by 4 bases, with 11 bases between. The CDR3 DNA sequence: TGTGCCAGCAGTTACACGGAAGAAAGCACCGGGGAGCTGTTTTTT. Amino acids: CASSYTEESTGELFF.

The chain employs TRBV10-3 and TRBJ1-1; D unresolved. The CDR3 is 15 amino acids. CDR1 ENHRY and CDR2 SYGVKD come from the germline V gene. The ends were cut back, 6 bases at V and 1 base at J, with 15 bases in the middle. As DNA, the CDR3 is TGTGCCATCAGAGCCGCCTCCGAAGGGAACACTGAAGCTTTCTTT. Its protein is CAIRAASEGNTEAFF.

This clonotype has just a few counts. The chain joins TRBV27 to TRBJ2-1; 10 bases map to TRBD2. This CDR3 is 15 amino acids long. V shed 5 bases and J 6 bases; nucleotides not matched to a gene: 7. Germline V gene lookup returns CDR1 MNHEY and CDR2 SMNVEV (reference sequence). The CDR3 DNA reads as TGTGCCAGCAGTATAATAGCGGGGGGCCTCAATGAGCAGTTCTTC. This encodes CASSIIAGGLNEQFF.

The chain joins TRBV20-1 to TRBJ2-5, with 8 bases aligning to TRBD2. Germline CDR1 is DFQATT and CDR2 is SNEGSKA (reference sequence). Trimming removed 6 bases from V and 12 bases from J; junction bases left unmatched: 12. This CDR3 is 12 amino acids long. The CDR3 DNA reads as TGCAGTGCCAATCCCGGGGGGGGGCTGGAGTACTTC. Its protein product is CSANPGGGLEYF.

This sequence joins TRBV3-1 and TRBJ2-2; D unclear. This CDR3 contains 19 residues. Trimming removed 5 bases from V and 2 bases from J, with 24 bases in between. Germline V lookup: CDR1 LGHDT, CDR2 YNNKEL (reference sequence). CDR3 sequence reads: CASSFFRVRIYTNTGELFF. The CDR3 nucleotides are TGTGCCAGCAGCTTTTTCCGGGTTCGGATCTACACAAACACCGGGGAGCTGTTTTTT.

This clonotype was recorded at least ten times. The V call is TRBV28, the J call TRBJ2-1; perhaps TRBD2 as D (6 bases). Germline CDR1 reads MDHEN; CDR2 reads SYDVKM. Trimming removed 7 bases at V and 4 bases at J, with 11 bases between. The CDR3 has 13 amino acids. The CDR3, as DNA: TGTGCCAGCACCCCTGGGGGGTACAATGAGCAGTTCTTC. It encodes CASTPGGYNEQFF.

There are a few counts of this clonotype. The genes are TRBV11-2 and TRBJ2-4, with TRBD2 matching 10 bases. This CDR3 comprises 19 residues. The germline gives CDR1 SGHAT, CDR2 FQNNGV. V gave up 5 bases and J gave up 0 bases; unmatched junction bases: 13. The CDR3 DNA sequence: TGTGCCAGCAGCCCACGGACTAGCGGAACCACCCCAGCCAAAAACATTCAGTACTTC. Translated: CASSPRTSGTTPAKNIQYF.